This T cell receptor beta chain was captured by sequencing in a study of Graves' ophthalmopathy and Graves' hyperthyroidism. Study-level information: The study drew peripheral blood at initial diagnosis, before any treatment.

Researchers took RNA transcripts and amplified TCR beta CDR3 regions from them. RT-PCR with HTBI primers came first, then second-round multiplex PCR. TCRdb passed the multiplex PCR reads through MiXCR, listing each CDR3 protein once. The repertoire holds about 170,000 distinct CDR3 sequences, with around two fifths as singletons. Exclusion covered patients with other autoimmune diseases or uncontrolled infections (as well as pregnancy or lactation). This clonotype was recorded many times. Germline assignment: CDR1 LGHDT and CDR2 YNNKEL (reference sequence). CDR3 length: 12 residues. The J segment lost 7 bases and the V segment lost 5 bases, leaving 4 bases of the junction unmatched.

This TCR derives from a woman between 35 and 50 years old with Graves' ophthalmopathy. The source material was peripheral blood. This chain links TRBV3-1 with TRBJ1-2; TRBD1 matches at 7 bases. The CDR3 region is CASSSHRGGYTF. Here the CDR3 DNA reads TGTGCCAGCAGCTCCCACAGGGGTGGCTACACCTTC.